This T cell receptor (beta chain) comes out of a study of cytomegalovirus exposure and HLA in healthy donors listed by TCRdb under 2017. With respect to the entire study: In an earlier analysis of under 600 of the donors, 276 Gb of sequence data and 95 million to 130 million unique TCR beta sequences from 180 million or so T cells were reported. Five DR-DQ haplotypes were handled as single units for association and clustering because linkage in the cohort was strong. The T cell repertoires of roughly 660 subjects were profiled by immunosequencing and related to cytomegalovirus serostatus. The number of donors typed differed by locus, with about 629-640 for A, B, C, DRB1 and DQB1, around 500 for DQA1, 606 for DPA1, and approximately 470 for DPB1. To predict cytomegalovirus infection status, the study brought together high-throughput TCR immunosequencing, statistical association of individual TCRs with disease status, and machine learning. Rather than using new phenotypic data, the later analysis identified candidate immune exposures from TCR beta sequences and from how often those sequences occurred across donors. The aim of the study was to test whether cataloging public T cell receptors could identify signatures of past pathogen exposure. About 280 gigabases of sequencing data and around 85 million unique TCR sequences made up an early release that covered around 640 HLA-typed donors. Of the 300 to 500 genotyped donors, approximately 80% were placed in the genetic ancestry cluster associated with self-reported Caucasian donors. Every repertoire in the discovery cohort had been generated on one and the same sequencing platform. To study patterns of TCR occurrence, a later analysis re-analyzed previously published TCR beta repertoires from 550 to 800 donors and added high-resolution HLA genotyping. HLA typing included class I and class II loci at four-digit resolution. To decide whether each TCR beta V gene segment behaved as functional or pseudogenic, an earlier analysis of fewer than 750 of the donors relied on high-throughput TCR beta sequencing. In a later genetic analysis, genome-wide SNP genotypes for about three fifths of the roughly 670 donors were used, and that subset was treated as a discovery cohort. Among 398 genotyped donors of the cohort, an average of approximately 240,000 unique TCR beta nucleotide sequences were sequenced per donor, 15% to 20% of them non-productive. Donor age, sex, ethnicity and CMV serostatus were collected together with the repertoire data. Along with the roughly 700-subject first cohort, a separate validation cohort of around 110 different subjects was used.

Comment on this clone: Its antigen specificity is not known. No qualities accompany the bases; no much larger clone lies one base away.

Broad study findings and their caveats: When HLA alleles, especially DR and DQ, strongly co-occurred, TCR associations were difficult to assign to individual alleles. It was suggested by the authors that the approach could potentially be generalized to other disease states and immunological phenotypes. Sequencing depth was assumed to be roughly uniform across donors in the presence/absence analyses, though that assumption may not hold. According to a later analysis, TCR association rates differed among HLA loci, with DRB1 alleles showing the most associated TCRs and HLA-C alleles showing the fewest. In the study, approximately 160 TCR beta chains were listed as associated with cytomegalovirus. A few of the identified cytomegalovirus-associated TCR beta chains were confirmed in vitro to be specific for cytomegalovirus antigens. Specific HLA alleles were associated with roughly 16,000 TCR beta sequences at a false discovery rate of 0.05 in a later analysis. A later analysis reported that several top co-occurrence clusters appeared linked to parvovirus B19, influenza, CMV and Epstein-Barr virus. The classifier was reported to diagnose cytomegalovirus status with high specificity and sensitivity in both the original and validation cohorts. Compared with the roughly 710-donor mean, donors in an Asian-associated ancestry cluster had fewer N-insertions in productive TCRs, according to a later genetic analysis. Because HLA typing was missing for some donors at each locus, association tests included only the typed subset. While some public TCRs were present in many individuals, most TCR sequences turned up only very rarely across donors. The earlier analysis of some 560 of the donors excluded roughly 16 rarely observed V segments, including chromosome 9 orphons, because counts were too low. The cohort was sequenced for TCR beta chains only, and without alpha or paired-chain data the features that could be detected were limited. A further reported finding was that TCR beta sequences accurately predicted the HLA-A and HLA-B alleles for most subjects in the first cohort. A cluster of highly shared sequence variants was judged likely to represent a technical artifact of the sequencing pipeline. In an earlier analysis of some 500 of the donors, most TCR beta V segments appeared in productive rearrangements about 90% or about 30% of the time, broadly matching IMGT annotations. In a later analysis, HLA-associated TCR beta chains showed more clonal expansion and lower generation probabilities than non-associated chains that were equally common. A later analysis found that most CMV-associated TCR beta chains appeared HLA-restricted, with HLA associations seemingly driven largely by CMV exposure. V-gene and J-gene trimming of TCR beta chains was associated with a missense DCLRE1C variant in a later genetic analysis, and the association was replicated in an independent cohort. Because the 87-base-pair reads could not distinguish some IMGT-functional V segments, including TRBV6-2 and TRBV6-3, those segments were excluded. Linkage disequilibrium might explain the correlated functional status among segregating V segments, but an unknown experimental factor could not be excluded. CMV serostatus was the only immune exposure information available for the cohort.

The cohort was made up of 500 to 800 healthy bone marrow donors. At the time of sampling, every cohort member was nominally healthy, though immune exposures that went unrecorded were likely present. CMV serostatus was recorded as positive for almost 300 and negative for about half of the 666 cohort members, whereas no CMV serostatus was recorded for the donor in question. A peripheral blood sample was collected from each donor, and TCR beta sequencing was performed on peripheral blood mononuclear cells. Genomic DNA was extracted from the blood cell samples with the Qiagen DNeasy Blood Extraction Kit. Receptor amplification or capture employed the immunoSEQ multiplex PCR assay. The multiplex PCR relied on a mix of 60 forward primers for TCR Vbeta segments and 13 reverse primers for TCR Jbeta segments. The CDR3 region of rearranged TCR beta genes was amplified from genomic DNA with a multiplex PCR assay. The Illumina HiSeq System was used to sequence the amplified TCR beta libraries as 87-base-pair reads. The authors processed their data as follows. A later analysis counted some 74 million unique TCR beta chains across the roughly 700 repertoires, and 10 million to 11 million of these chains were shared by at least two donors. Raw reads were error-corrected and collapsed into unique sequences with a nearest-neighbor algorithm that merged closely related sequences to remove PCR and sequencing errors. CDR3 sequences were aligned to IMGT reference sequences to assign V, D and J gene segments. Each retained sequence needed at least a six-nucleotide match to both a V gene segment and a J gene segment. Rearrangements were classified as productive when the CDR3 lacked stop codons and remained in frame with V and J, and all other rearrangements were classified as non-productive. CDR3 was defined by IMGT convention, running from the second conserved V-encoded cysteine to the conserved J-encoded phenylalanine. In an earlier analysis of roughly 610 of the donors, sequences lacking an unambiguous match to a single V gene segment were excluded. An earlier analysis of almost 600 of the donors classified V segments as functional when productive rearrangements were above 56.7% and as segregating when the standard deviation between donors was above 5%. A statistical classification framework was built to diagnose cytomegalovirus status from the catalog of TCR beta chain sequences. In a later analysis, V and J genes were assigned by comparing TCR nucleotide sequences against IMGT/GENE-DB human TR gene sequences. Using the TCRdist pipeline, a later analysis assigned CDR3 sequences along with most-parsimonious VDJ recombination scenarios. In a later analysis, each TCR beta chain was defined by its CDR3 amino acid sequence together with its V-gene family, and reads lacking a unique V-gene family were excluded. A later analysis removed over 500 highly shared, low-generation-probability nucleotide sequences to deal with suspected cross-contamination and a sequencing artifact. For each public chain, a later analysis derived a clonal expansion index from normalized ranks of inferred template counts within each repertoire. Generation probabilities in a later analysis came from a VDJ recombination model fitted to out-of-frame rearrangements, and those results were checked against IGoR. In a later analysis, hypergeometric tests were used to score TCR-TCR, TCR-HLA and TCR-CMV co-occurrence, with a repertoire-size bias correction applied to TCR pairs. To estimate false discovery rates, a later analysis permuted the HLA or CMV assignments 20 times. In a later analysis, co-occurring TCRs were grouped using DBSCAN, with TCRdist sequence similarity added in when clustering inside HLA-allele-positive subsets. Co-occurrence clustering excluded repertoires with fewer than 30,000 or more than 120,000 public chains, plus five with anomalous nucleotide sharing. This is the immuneACCESS table as TCRdb keeps it, with only in-frame sequences that have V and J called. A part of the clones is gone; compared with another copy, unresolved V genes explain less than half, and the rest is unexplained. That table furnishes V, J and clone size, whereas the DNA furnished D and trimming. This sample holds some 120,000 clones; around two thirds were observed only once. The ten largest clones add up to around 2% of the sample.

CDR1 and CDR2, per the germline V gene, are MNHEY and SVGAGI. V is reduced by 0 bases and J by 5 bases, leaving a spacing of 14 bases between them. Counted from cysteine to phenylalanine, this CDR3 has 16 amino acids. Just the 48-base CDR3 DNA is kept, in frame starting at base 1. The sample comprised PBMCs. Recombination linked TRBV6-5 to TRBJ1-5, and the D gene may be TRBD1, 6 bases matching. This clonotype was obtained from a human donor in good health. The DNA reads as follows: TGTGCCAGCAGTTACTCGGGCAGGGGAAGGGATCAGCCCCAGCATTTT. It translates as CASSYSGRGRDQPQHF.